This T cell receptor (beta chain) is drawn from a study of T cells in Graves' hyperthyroidism and ophthalmopathy. The overall study: Peripheral blood collection took place at initial diagnosis, before any treatment. Findings of the study overall: A model built on 13 V-J features separated ophthalmopathy from stable hyperthyroidism. Also found in blood were most expanded thyroid clonotypes above 0.001.

The source material, RNA transcripts, was used to amplify TCR beta CDR3 regions. Initially, a first-round RT-PCR of the TCR CDR3 employed the HTBI primer set. A single record per CDR3 protein comes from TCRdb applying MiXCR to the multiplex PCR reads. The sample records some 620,000 distinct CDR3 sequences, about 17% being singletons. This sample holds PBMCs from roughly 10 ml fresh peripheral blood. Details on this clonotype: The antigen is not known.

The germline V gene has CDR1 SGHNT and CDR2 YYREEE (reference sequence). V was clipped by 7 bases and J by 3 bases; unmatched bases: 6. There are 14 residues in the CDR3. Sequenced sample: blood. The TCR originated in a woman aged 25 to 39 with Graves' hyperthyroidism. The rearrangement joins TRBV5-4 to TRBJ2-1, with 8 bases aligning to TRBD1. CDR3 residues: CASRDRGHYNEQFF. In nucleotides, the CDR3 is TGTGCCAGCCGAGACAGGGGCCACTACAATGAGCAGTTCTTC.